This T cell receptor beta chain came from a study of CD8+ T cells in alopecia areata. Study summary: The drug, tofacitinib, lasted 6 to 18 months, followed by 6 months off drug.

Worth noting for this clone: Its antigen remains unidentified.

Findings and limits, study-wide: Possibly because of HLA-related factors, TCR sharing was less clear across patients than in mice.

RNA extraction was followed by reverse transcription into cDNA, which acted as the sequencing template. TCRdb keeps only in-frame clones here, not all; method: immunoSEQ multiplex PCR. The sample has roughly 150,000 clones; around three fifths are singletons. The source was CD4+ T cells sorted from blood, collected at week 0. The source is a human donor with alopecia areata.

CDR3 nucleotides: TGCGCCAGCAGCCAAGATAGTGGTTGGGGAGGGGAGACCCAGTACTTC. Translation gives CASSQDSGWGGETQYF. The chain recombines TRBV4-3 with TRBJ2-5; 7 nucleotides align to TRBD2. Losses at the gene ends were 0 bases for V and 5 bases for J; bases not matched to a gene: 9. The CDR3 covers 16 residues. Germline CDR1 reads LGHNA; CDR2 reads YSLEER.